Here is one TCR beta chain with its context. The data belong to a study of shared T cell receptors in the human thymus. V gave up 2 bases and J gave up 4 bases, with 9 bases separating them. This CDR3 region has 14 residues. Germline CDR1 is SGHKS and CDR2 is YYEKEE (reference sequence). Clones were sequenced by immunoSEQ multiplex PCR, and TCRdb holds only the in-frame ones, with some missing. The repertoire includes some 720,000 clones, roughly 90% of them detected once, and about 0.01% sits in the top ten. This same sample was also part of a study on human thymus T cells. From that study: Having surgery to correct congenital heart defects, healthy Finnish infants acted as the donors. From resections taken during corrective heart surgery, the thymus tissue was obtained. Repertoires from thymus and blood appeared to show biased V and J gene usage. Highly overlapping thymic repertoires among unrelated individuals were reported in related research.

The origin of this receptor is a boy under three years old with a congenital heart defect. Sequencing was carried out using thymocytes. V is TRBV5-5 and J is TRBJ1-4; no clear D. The DNA for the CDR3 is TGTGCCAGCAGCTTCGAGGAGTTTAATGAAAAACTGTTTTTT. Protein: CASSFEEFNEKLFF.